The TCR beta chain described here comes from a study of identical twins. Regarding the study as a whole: Whereas memory repertoires showed no such difference, abundant cord blood beta clonotypes carried fewer insertions. The authors drew conclusions from cross-sectional statistical analysis rather than following the same donors.

The CDR3 is made up of 15 amino acids. The V gene end was trimmed by 6 bases and the J gene end by 2 bases; junction bases not matched to a gene: 6. Comment on this clonotype: The antigen remains unidentified.

A universal primer site came from template switching; cDNA carried unique molecular identifiers. TCRdb passed the 5' RACE reads through MiXCR, listing each CDR3 protein once. Among roughly 1,500,000 distinct CDR3 sequences listed, about 32% were seen once. The V call is TRBV12-3 or TRBV12-4, the J call TRBJ2-1; 8 positions match TRBD2. The sequenced sample was cord blood. The clonotype comes from a newborn girl in good health. The CDR3 region has the DNA TGTGCCAGCAGCAAGCGGGAGAGGCCCTACAATGAGCAGTTCTTC. Protein: CASSKRERPYNEQFF.